Described below is a single T cell receptor (beta chain) sequence and its context. This entry comes from a study of T cell responses to AZD1222 COVID-19 vaccine. Study-level background: Second-dose intervals near 4 or 12 weeks were combined.

Germline V gene sequence: CDR1 KGHSH, CDR2 LQKENI. Trimming removed 3 bases at V and 6 bases at J, with 8 bases between. This CDR3 has 13 amino acids. The assay was immunoSEQ multiplex PCR, and TCRdb's table has in-frame clones only and misses some. The sample shows approximately 150,000 clones, roughly nine tenths of them seen only once. Sequencing was performed on peripheral blood, taken on day 0 of AZD1222 vaccination. V is TRBV18 and J is TRBJ2-2, with D possibly TRBD2 on 5 matching bases. This sequence was found in an adult in good health. The CDR3 region has the DNA TGTGCCAGCTCACCGGGAGTGGCCGGGGAGCTGTTTTTT. Its protein is CASSPGVAGELFF.